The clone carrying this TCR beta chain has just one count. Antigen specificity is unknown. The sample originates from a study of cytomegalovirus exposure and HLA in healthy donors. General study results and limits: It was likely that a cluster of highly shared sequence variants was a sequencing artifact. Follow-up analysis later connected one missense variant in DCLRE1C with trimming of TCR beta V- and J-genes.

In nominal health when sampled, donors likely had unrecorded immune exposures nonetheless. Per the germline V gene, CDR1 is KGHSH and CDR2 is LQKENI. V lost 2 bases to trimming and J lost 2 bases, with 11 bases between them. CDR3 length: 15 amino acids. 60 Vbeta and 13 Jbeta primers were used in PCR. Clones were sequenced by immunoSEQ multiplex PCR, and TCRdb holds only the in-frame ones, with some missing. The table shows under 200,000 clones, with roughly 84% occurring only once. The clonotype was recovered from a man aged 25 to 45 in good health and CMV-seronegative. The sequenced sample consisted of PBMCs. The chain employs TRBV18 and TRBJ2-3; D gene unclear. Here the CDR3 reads CASSPTWAPTDTQYF. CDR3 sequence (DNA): TGTGCCAGCTCACCAACTTGGGCCCCCACAGATACGCAGTATTTT.